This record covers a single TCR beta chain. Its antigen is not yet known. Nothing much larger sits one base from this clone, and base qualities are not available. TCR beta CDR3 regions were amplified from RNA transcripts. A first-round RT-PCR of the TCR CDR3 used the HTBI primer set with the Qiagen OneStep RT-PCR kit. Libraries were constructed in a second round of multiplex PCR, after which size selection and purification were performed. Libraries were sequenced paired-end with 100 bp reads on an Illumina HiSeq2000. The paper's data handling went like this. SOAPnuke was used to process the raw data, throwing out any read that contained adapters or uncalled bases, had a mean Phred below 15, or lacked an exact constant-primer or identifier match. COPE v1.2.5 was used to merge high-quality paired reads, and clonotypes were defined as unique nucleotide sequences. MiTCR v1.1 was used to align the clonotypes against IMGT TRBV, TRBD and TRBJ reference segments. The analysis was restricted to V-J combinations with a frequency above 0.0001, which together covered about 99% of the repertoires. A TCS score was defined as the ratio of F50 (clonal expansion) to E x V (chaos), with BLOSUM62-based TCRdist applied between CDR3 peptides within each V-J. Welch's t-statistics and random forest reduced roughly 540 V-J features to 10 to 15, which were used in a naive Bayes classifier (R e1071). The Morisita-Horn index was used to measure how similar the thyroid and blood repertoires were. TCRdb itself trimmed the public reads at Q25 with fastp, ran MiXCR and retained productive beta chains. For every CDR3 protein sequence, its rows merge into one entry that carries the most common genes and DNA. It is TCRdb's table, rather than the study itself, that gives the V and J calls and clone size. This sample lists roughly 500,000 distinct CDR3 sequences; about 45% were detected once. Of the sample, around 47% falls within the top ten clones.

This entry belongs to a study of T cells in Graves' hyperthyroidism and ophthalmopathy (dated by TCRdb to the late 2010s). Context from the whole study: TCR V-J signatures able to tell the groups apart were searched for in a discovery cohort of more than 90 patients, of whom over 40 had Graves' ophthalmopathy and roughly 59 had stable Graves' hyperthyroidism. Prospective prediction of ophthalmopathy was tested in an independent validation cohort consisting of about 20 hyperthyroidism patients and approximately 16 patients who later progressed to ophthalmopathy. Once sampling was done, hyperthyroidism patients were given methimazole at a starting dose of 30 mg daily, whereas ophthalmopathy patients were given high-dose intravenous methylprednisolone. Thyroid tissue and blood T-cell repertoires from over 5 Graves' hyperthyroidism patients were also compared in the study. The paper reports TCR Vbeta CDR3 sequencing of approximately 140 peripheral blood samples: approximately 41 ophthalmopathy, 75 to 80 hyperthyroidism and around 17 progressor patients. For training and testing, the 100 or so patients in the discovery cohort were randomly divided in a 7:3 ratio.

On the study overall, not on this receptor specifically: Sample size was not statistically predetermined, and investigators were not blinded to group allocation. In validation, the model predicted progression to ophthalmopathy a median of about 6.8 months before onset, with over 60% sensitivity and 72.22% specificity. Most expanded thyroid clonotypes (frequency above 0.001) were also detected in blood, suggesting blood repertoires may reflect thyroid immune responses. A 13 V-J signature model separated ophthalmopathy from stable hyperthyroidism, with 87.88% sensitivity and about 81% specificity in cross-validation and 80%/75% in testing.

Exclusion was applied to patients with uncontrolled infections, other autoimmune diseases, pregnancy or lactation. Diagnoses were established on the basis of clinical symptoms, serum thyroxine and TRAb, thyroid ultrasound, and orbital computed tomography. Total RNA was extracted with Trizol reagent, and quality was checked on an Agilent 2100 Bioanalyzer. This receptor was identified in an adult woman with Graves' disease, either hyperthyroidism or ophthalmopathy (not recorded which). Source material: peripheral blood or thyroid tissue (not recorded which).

This receptor has the CDR3 CASSFGQGVGGYTF. The nucleotide sequence reads as follows: TGTGCCAGCAGCTTCGGTCAGGGGGTCGGAGGCTACACCTTC. Here the chain combines TRBV25-1 and TRBJ1-2; a stretch of 7 junction bases matches TRBD1. Compared with germline, V lacks 6 bases and J lacks 8 bases; bases without a gene match: 12. For CDR1 and CDR2, the germline V gene lists MGHDK and SYGVNS. The CDR3 spans 14 residues, from the cysteine through the phenylalanine. Just CDR3 DNA is preserved here, 42 bases in frame from base 1.